One sample yielded the 28 T cell receptor beta chains listed below, sequenced in a study of blood T cell repertoires in COVID-19. The assay was immunoSEQ multiplex PCR, and TCRdb's table has in-frame clones only and misses some. This table has approximately 300,000 clones, around 90% appearing once. The sequenced sample was PBMCs or T cells enriched from blood (not recorded which). These receptors all stem from a man in his 60s who had recovered from COVID-19.

The chain has TRBV28 and TRBJ1-5, with D maybe TRBD1 (6 bases). The CDR3 length is 16 residues. Germline loops: CDR1 MDHEN, CDR2 SYDVKM. V lost 7 bases to trimming and J lost 4 bases, with 20 bases between them. The CDR3 sequence: CASTPGGGAGNQPQHF. Here the CDR3 DNA reads TGTGCCAGCACTCCGGGGGGGGGCGCCGGGAATCAGCCCCAGCATTTT.

The rearrangement joins TRBV19 to TRBJ2-7; 8 bases agree with TRBD1. Germline V CDR1 and CDR2: LNHDA, SQIVND (reference sequence). CDR3 length: 14 residues. V shed 5 bases and J 5 bases; nucleotides not matched to a gene: 8. The CDR3 DNA reads as TGTGCCAGTAGTCCTCTGGACAGGGACCACGAGCAGTACTTC. This translates into CASSPLDRDHEQYF.

The J gene is TRBJ1-3, the V gene TRBV27, with D hard to call. V dropped 5 bases and J dropped 1 base, with 12 bases sitting between them. The CDR3 contains 15 residues. CDR1 and CDR2 from the germline V gene are MNHEY and SMNVEV (reference sequence). The CDR3 spells CASSPQSPSGNTIYF. CDR3 sequence (DNA): TGTGCCAGCAGTCCACAAAGTCCTTCTGGAAACACCATATATTTT.

The chain uses TRBV5-4 and TRBJ2-3, with TRBD2 identical over 9 bases. The germline CDR1 and CDR2 sequences are SGHNT and YYREEE (reference sequence). The length of the CDR3 is 15 residues. With 6 bases clipped from V and 5 bases from J, the junction kept 10 bases outside the gene matches. CDR3 sequence reads: CASTRSGSGGDTQYF. DNA of the CDR3: TGTGCCAGCACCCGTAGCGGGAGTGGTGGAGATACGCAGTATTTT. Supplemented by reference TRBV5-4 and TRBJ2-3, the full variable domain reads ETGVTQSPTHLIKTRGQQVTLRCSSQSGHNTVSWYQQALGQGPQFIFQYYREEENGRGNFPPRFSGLQFPNYSSELNVNALELDDSALYLCASTRSGSGGDTQYFGPGTRLTVL.

The V and J genes are TRBV5-1 and TRBJ2-3; TRBD1 is a possible D gene (6 bases). Germline-derived CDR1 and CDR2 are SGHRS and YFSETQ. Trimming shortened V by 6 bases and J by 14 bases, and 25 bases separated the two germline ends. This CDR3 contains 14 residues. CDR3 bases: TGCGCCAGCAACCTCGCGTGGCAGGGGCGAGGGTGGTATTTT. Amino acids: CASNLAWQGRGWYF.

The gene calls are TRBV6-5 and TRBJ2-1, with 8 bases lining up with TRBD2. Germline V CDR1 and CDR2: MNHEY, SVGAGI. The V and J ends lost 7 bases and 0 bases, in that order; junction bases with no gene match: 5. This CDR3 comprises 15 residues. The CDR3 DNA follows: TGTGCCAGCACCTCGGGGGGGAGCTCCTACAATGAGCAGTTCTTC. It encodes CASTSGGSSYNEQFF.

The chain's CDR3 is CASSIDPMYEQYF. The CDR3 bases are TGTGCCAGTAGTATAGATCCCATGTACGAGCAGTACTTC. The chain carries TRBV19 and TRBJ2-7; D is unclear. V was cut by 0 bases and J by 4 bases, with 7 bases left in between. The CDR3 loop spans 13 amino acids. Germline V gene lookup returns CDR1 LNHDA and CDR2 SQIVND (reference sequence).

The rearrangement joins TRBV5-1 to TRBJ2-7; the D is unclear. Trimming took off 4 bases at V and 0 bases at J, with 11 bases between the two ends. Germline assignment: CDR1 SGHRS and CDR2 YFSETQ. The CDR3 sequence is 14 residues long. In nucleotides, the CDR3 is TGCGCCAGCAGCGGGCCATCAAGCTCCTACGAGCAGTACTTC. The encoded protein is CASSGPSSSYEQYF.

The CDR3 nucleotides are TGTGCCAGCAGCCTCGCCCGGGACACAGAGCAGTTCTTC. It translates to CASSLARDTEQFF. This chain uses TRBV7-3 with TRBJ2-1, with a possible D match to TRBD1 (6 bases). V lost 5 bases to trimming and J lost 10 bases, with 15 bases between them. CDR3 size: 13 residues. The germline V gene has CDR1 SGHTA and CDR2 FQGTGA. Full variable domain (outside the CDR3, taken from reference TRBV7-3 and TRBJ2-1): GAGVSQTPSNKVTEKGKYVELRCDPISGHTALYWYRQSLGQGPEFLIYFQGTGAADDSGLPNDRFFAVRPEGSVSTLKIQRTERGDSAVYLCASSLARDTEQFFGPGTRLTVL.

This chain links TRBV19 with TRBJ2-4, with TRBD2 matching over 7 bases. Germline V lookup: CDR1 LNHDA, CDR2 SQIVND (reference sequence). J gave up 10 bases and V 10 bases, and 7 bases lay outside the gene matches. There are 11 residues in the CDR3. The CDR3 sequence is CATQAGPIQYF. For the CDR3, the DNA is TGTGCCACTCAAGCGGGACCTATTCAGTACTTC.

The genes are TRBV6-5 and TRBJ2-3; perhaps TRBD2 as D (6 bases). Looked up from germline, CDR1 is MNHEY and CDR2 is SVGAGI. The V end lost 6 bases, the J end lost 4 bases, and 11 bases lay between the germline ends. The CDR3 consists of 13 residues. CDR3 amino acids: CASRGAGPDTQYF. DNA for the CDR3: TGTGCCAGCAGGGGAGCGGGTCCAGATACGCAGTATTTT.

The chain has TRBV7-3 and TRBJ2-2; the D gene is possibly TRBD2 (6 bases). From germline, CDR1 is SGHTA and CDR2 FQGTGA. This CDR3 comprises 15 residues. V gave up 3 bases and J gave up 2 bases, with 10 bases separating them. The DNA for the CDR3 is TGTGCCAGCAGCTTCGGGAGAGAAAACACCGGGGAGCTGTTTTTT. Translated, it gives CASSFGRENTGELFF.

The chain joins TRBV24-1 to TRBJ1-2, with 7 bases lining up with TRBD1. The V and J ends lost 4 bases and 8 bases, in that order; junction bases with no gene match: 9. The CDR3 runs 14 residues. Germline V gene data show CDR1 as KGHDR and CDR2 as SFDVKD. The CDR3 sequence is CATSDTDRREGYTF. CDR3 coding DNA: TGTGCCACCAGTGACACGGACAGGCGCGAGGGCTACACCTTC.

The rearrangement joins TRBV6-5 to TRBJ1-3; D is perhaps TRBD1 (6 bases). CDR1 and CDR2 (germline): MNHEY, SVGAGI. Trimming took 4 bases from V and 0 from J, leaving 10 bases between them. The length of the CDR3 is 15 residues. The chain's CDR3 is CASSFQQGSGNTIYF. The CDR3 DNA sequence: TGTGCCAGCAGTTTCCAACAGGGCTCTGGAAACACCATATATTTT.

J is TRBJ1-2 and V is TRBV5-8; 8 positions agree with TRBD1. Germline V gene sequence: CDR1 SGHTS, CDR2 YDEGEE. The CDR3 consists of 16 residues. After removal of 4 bases from V and 8 bases from J, the junction contained 16 bases not matched to a gene. CDR3 coding DNA: TGTGCCAGCAGCCCCACCATCGGACAGGGCTCTATAGGCTACACCTTC. Residues: CASSPTIGQGSIGYTF. The full variable domain, its missing parts supplied by reference TRBV5-8 and TRBJ1-2, is EAGVTQSPTHLIKTRGQQATLRCSPISGHTSVYWYQQALGLGLQFLLWYDEGEERNRGNFPPRFSGRQFPNYSSELNVNALELEDSALYLCASSPTIGQGSIGYTFGSGTRLTVV.

The V and J genes are TRBV3-1 (or the pseudogene TRBV3-2) and TRBJ1-1; a possible D gene is TRBD1 (5 bases). The CDR3 extends over 15 amino acids. The V gene lost 1 base and the J gene lost 1 base, with 10 bases spanning the gap. Germline lookup yields CDR1 LGHDT and CDR2 YNNKEL (reference sequence). CDR3 sequence: CASSQVFGGNTEAFF. The CDR3 bases are TGTGCCAGCAGCCAAGTTTTCGGGGGGAACACTGAAGCTTTCTTT.

The chain is built from TRBV5-5 and TRBJ2-7; 7 bases line up with TRBD2. CDR1 and CDR2 (germline): SGHKS, YYEKEE (reference sequence). The CDR3 has 13 residues. J lost 7 bases, V lost 2 bases, and 6 bases had no gene match. CDR3 residues: CASSFYVGGEQYF. In nucleotides, the CDR3 is TGTGCCAGCAGCTTCTATGTCGGGGGGGAGCAGTACTTC.

The rearrangement links TRBV28 to TRBJ1-1; no clear D gene. Trimming shortened V by 5 bases and J by 6 bases, and 16 bases separated the two germline ends. The germline CDR1 and CDR2 sequences are MDHEN and SYDVKM. The CDR3 has 14 amino acids. CDR3 sequence: CASSPPSGRAEAFF. As DNA, the CDR3 is TGTGCCAGCAGTCCCCCGAGTGGCCGGGCTGAAGCTTTCTTT.

The chain links TRBV6-6 to TRBJ2-3; tentative D call: TRBD2 (5 bases). V lost 3 bases to trimming and J lost 0 bases, with 13 bases between them. The CDR3 has 16 residues. The germline CDR1 and CDR2 sequences are MNHNY and SVGAGI (reference sequence). CDR3 nucleotides: TGTGCCAGCAGTTATCGTCAGCGGACTAGCACAGATACGCAGTATTTT. Its protein product is CASSYRQRTSTDTQYF.

The gene calls are TRBV7-2 and TRBJ2-1; 10 bases map to TRBD2. Germline assignment: CDR1 SGHTA and CDR2 FQGNSA. The J segment lost 7 bases and the V segment lost 4 bases, leaving 7 bases of the junction unmatched. The CDR3 contains 15 residues. The CDR3 DNA reads TGTGCCAGCAGCTCGACTAGCGGGTTTATAAATGAGCAGTTCTTC. Protein sequence: CASSSTSGFINEQFF.

The chain joins TRBV3-1 (or the pseudogene TRBV3-2) to TRBJ1-4, with 7 positions matching TRBD1. The J segment lost 3 bases and the V segment lost 0 bases, leaving 4 bases of the junction unmatched. Germline CDR1 LGHDT, CDR2 YNNKEL (reference sequence). The CDR3 consists of 16 residues. The CDR3 nucleotides are TGTGCCAGCAGCCAAGATTGGACAGGCCCTAATGAAAAACTGTTTTTT. The encoded protein is CASSQDWTGPNEKLFF.

This chain uses TRBV28 with TRBJ1-1; D perhaps matches TRBD1 (6 bases). V was pared by 6 bases and J by 4 bases, with 15 bases between. Germline V gene data show CDR1 as MDHEN and CDR2 as SYDVKM. CDR3 length: 14 amino acids. This chain's CDR3 is CASSPGQTRTEAFF. CDR3 nucleotide sequence: TGTGCCAGCAGCCCGGGACAAACGCGCACTGAAGCTTTCTTT.

The rearrangement links TRBV5-5 to TRBJ2-7; the match to TRBD2 covers 10 bases. CDR1 SGHKS and CDR2 YYEKEE come from the germline V gene (reference sequence). Trimming took 3 bases from V and 2 from J; bases not matched to a gene: 5. CDR3 size: 15 residues. Here the CDR3 DNA reads TGTGCCAGCAGCTCGCCTAGCGGGGGACCCTACGAGCAGTACTTC. Its translation: CASSSPSGGPYEQYF.

The V gene is TRBV18, the J gene TRBJ2-7; 9 bases fit TRBD1. The trim removed 2 bases at V and 4 bases at J, leaving 3 bases unmatched. Germline CDR1 and CDR2: KGHSH and LQKENI. CDR3 length: 14 amino acids. CDR3 DNA sequence: TGTGCCAGCTCACCAGACAGGGGGGGATACGAGCAGTACTTC. Translated: CASSPDRGGYEQYF. The complete variable domain, with remaining parts taken from reference TRBV18 and TRBJ2-7, reads NAGVMQNPRHLVRRRGQEARLRCSPMKGHSHVYWYRQLPEEGLKFMVYLQKENIIDESGMPKERFSAEFPKEGPSILRIQQVVRGDSAAYFCASSPDRGGYEQYFGPGTRLTVT.

This chain uses TRBV28 with TRBJ1-2; the match to TRBD1 covers 10 bases. In germline, CDR1 is MDHEN, CDR2 SYDVKM. V dropped 5 bases and J dropped 2; count of bases not matched to a gene: 11. CDR3 length: 17 amino acids. The DNA of the CDR3 is TGTGCCAGCAGTGCTCCCGGGACAGGGGCCCCCAACTATGGCTACACCTTC. Translated: CASSAPGTGAPNYGYTF.

The CDR3 spells CASSNTQGNNEQFF. The DNA of the CDR3 is TGTGCCAGCAGTAACACGCAGGGCAACAATGAGCAGTTCTTC. The chain couples TRBV27 to TRBJ2-1; tentatively, D is TRBD1 (5 bases). This CDR3 has 14 amino acids. V dropped 5 bases and J dropped 5 bases, with 13 bases sitting between them. Germline V gives CDR1 MNHEY, CDR2 SMNVEV (reference sequence).

The chain carries TRBV6-2 or TRBV6-3 and TRBJ2-1; D is possibly TRBD1 (5 bases). From germline, CDR1 is MNHEY and CDR2 SVGEGT. There are 17 residues in the CDR3. Deletions cut 4 bases from V and 0 bases from J, with 16 bases between. The CDR3 region is CASSSQGYRSSYNEQFF. CDR3 bases: TGTGCCAGCAGTTCTCAGGGATACAGGAGCTCCTACAATGAGCAGTTCTTC.

The chain has TRBV6-4 and TRBJ1-5; D remains ambiguous. V was cut by 4 bases and J by 3 bases, with 7 bases left in between. This CDR3 spans 13 amino acids. In germline, CDR1 is MRHNA, CDR2 SNTAGT. DNA for the CDR3: TGTGCCAGCAGTGCGGAGTTCAATCAGCCCCAGCATTTT. Amino acid sequence: CASSAEFNQPQHF.